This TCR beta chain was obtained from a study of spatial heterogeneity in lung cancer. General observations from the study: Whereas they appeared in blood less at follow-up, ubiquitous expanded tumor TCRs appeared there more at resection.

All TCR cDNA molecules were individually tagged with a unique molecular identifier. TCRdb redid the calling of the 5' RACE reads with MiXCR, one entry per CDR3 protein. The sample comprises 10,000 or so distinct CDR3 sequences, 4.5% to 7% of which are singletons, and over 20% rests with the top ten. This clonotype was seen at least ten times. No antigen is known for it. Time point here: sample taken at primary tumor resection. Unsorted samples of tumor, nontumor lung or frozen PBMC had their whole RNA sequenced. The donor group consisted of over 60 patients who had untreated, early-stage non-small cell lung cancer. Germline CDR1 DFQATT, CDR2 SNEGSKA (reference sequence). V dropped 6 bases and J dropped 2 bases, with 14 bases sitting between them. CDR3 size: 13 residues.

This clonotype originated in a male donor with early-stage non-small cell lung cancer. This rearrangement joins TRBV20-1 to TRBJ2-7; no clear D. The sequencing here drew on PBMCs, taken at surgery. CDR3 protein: CSAGGVIAYEQYF. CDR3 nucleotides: TGCAGTGCGGGCGGAGTTATAGCCTACGAGCAGTACTTC.